This T cell receptor beta chain emerged from a study of shared clonotypes between healthy human individuals (dated by TCRdb to 2019 to 2021). For the study in its entirety: The cohort included a few men and a couple of women between 18 and 49 years of age. For each donor, three plates each were used for CD4 naive and CD4 memory, two plates were used for CD8 naive, and one plate was used for CD8 memory. To estimate repertoire size and how much clonotypes are shared between individuals, the study performed deep sequencing of blood TCR repertoires from roughly five healthy adults. To increase sequencing depth and limit assay-specific biases, TCR repertoire library preparation and sequencing were carried out by different laboratories using diverse techniques. Leukapheresis yielded between about 0.9 and 9 billion PBMCs per donor.

Based on the germline V gene, the CDR1 and CDR2 sequences are SGHAT and FQNNGV. V loses 2 bases at its end and J loses 0 bases; junction bases beyond the gene matches: 4. Reading from cysteine to phenylalanine, the CDR3 counts 16 amino acids. The entry retains the CDR3 DNA only, 48 bases that are in frame from base 1. Using the deep immunoSEQ assay, multiplex PCR amplified TCR CDR3 regions from genomic DNA. Extracted genomic DNA from each cell subset was distributed evenly across all wells of several immunoSEQ 96-well plates, and each plate was treated as a replicate. For sorted subsets, each replicate PCR was loaded with around 220 ng genomic DNA, equivalent to about 30,000 T cell genomes. The purified libraries were quantified using a Qubit 3.0 fluorometer, sized with a Bioanalyzer 2100, and then quantified again using the KAPA Library Quantification kit. Each immunoSEQ 96-well plate was sequenced on its own single-read 150-cycle Illumina NextSeq 550 flow cell. For the original study's pipeline: Because the immunoSEQ output included only junctional sequences and no quality scores, the filtering could not be the same as the filtering used for full-length reads. To assign V/J genes and CDR3, sequences were annotated against IMGT germline references using PyIR, a Python wrapper for IgBLAST v1.9. Any read was removed if the V/J assignment was weak (E-value above 1e-6), the CDR3 was missing, or the read contained stop codons, out-of-frame junctions, or ambiguous translated residues. V3J clonotypes were defined as sequences sharing an identical inferred V gene, J gene, and CDR3 amino acid sequence. To compute the percentage overlap between repertoires, the number of shared unique clonotypes was divided by the size of the smaller repertoire. RTK rarefaction, the Chao1 estimator, and Recon v2.1 estimates of unobserved clonotypes were used to assess repertoire richness. Generation probabilities for all TCRbeta clonotypes obtained by the gDNA method from a handful of donors were computed using OLGA. Drawn from immuneACCESS, this table holds only the in-frame rearrangements with V and J called that TCRdb kept. Clones are partly lost; checked studies trace under half to an unresolved V gene and leave the rest unexplained. Clone size and V and J calls were adopted from that table, with D and trimming inferred from the DNA. The sample table contains about 680,000 clones; only one count was recorded for 73% of them. Clones ranked in the top ten supply about 1.8% of the sample.

Healthy HIV-negative adults with no recently reported acute infections or vaccinations were included as donors. Only Caucasian adults living in Nashville, Tennessee, USA were represented among the donors. Magnetic negative selection was used to enrich CD4+ T cells, after which naive cells were positively selected on CD45RA and the negative fraction became the memory subset. Blood was obtained by leukapheresis, after which PBMCs were separated by Ficoll-Histopaque density gradient centrifugation and cryopreserved in liquid nitrogen vapor phase. Analytical flow cytometry was used to check the purity and quantity of every magnetically sorted T cell population. Genomic DNA was isolated from every sorted fraction and measured by UV absorbance on a Nanodrop 2000c. General conclusions and limits of the study: Pairwise subsampling indicated that sequencing depth was expected to affect the degree of clonotype sharing among donors. Naive subsets generally had larger estimated clonotype richness than memory subsets. When a handful of donors were compared, the shared fraction of clonotypes was around 5.1% for naive CD4, over 3% for naive CD8, more than 2% for memory CD4, and less than 0.5% for memory CD8. Rarefaction of sorted-subset datasets indicated incomplete sequencing despite the large sequencing depth. Sampling was restricted to blood, and TCR repertoires in tissues likely differ from the TCR repertoires found in blood. Compared with non-shared clonotypes, clonotypes shared by all four sorted-subset donors had higher generation probabilities. Because the study included only a small number of donors, the genetic and exposure-history diversity represented was limited.

In regard to this clone: There is no known antigen for this receptor. No base quality information exists; no much larger clone differs at one position.

Sequenced material: memory CD4+ T cells sorted from blood. What the cell subset or site label conveys for this sample: CD45RA-negative fraction. Rearrangement joined TRBV11-2 to TRBJ1-2; the junction holds 9 bases that match TRBD1. This receptor was obtained from a woman in her twenties or thirties in good health. Here the CDR3 is given as CASSLPGTGSNYGYTF. The DNA sequence is TGTGCCAGCAGCTTACCAGGGACAGGGTCTAACTATGGCTACACCTTC.